The 31 T cell receptor beta chains given below trace back to one sample, sequenced in a study of T cell clonotyping in hematopoietic cell transplantation. The protocol was immunoSEQ multiplex PCR, while the TCRdb copy is restricted to in-frame clones and leaves out a portion. The sample lists about 12,000 clones; roughly 53% were seen once. Sequencing input: peripheral blood mononuclear cells. The receptors here all came from a man in his fifties in good health. Some clones in this sample may be carry-over from other donors' samples.

This clone occurred a few times. The chain combines TRBV5-6 with TRBJ1-2, with D maybe TRBD1 (6 bases). The CDR3 extends over 13 amino acids. Germline values: CDR1 SGHDT, CDR2 YYEEEE. Trimming stripped 0 bases from V and 8 bases from J, with 11 bases between. The CDR3 DNA reads as TGTGCCAGCAGCTTGGTCGGGGGGGGCGGCTACACCTTC. Its protein product is CASSLVGGGGYTF. The full variable domain, with the rest looked up from reference TRBV5-6 and TRBJ1-2, is DAGVTQSPTHLIKTRGQQVTLRCSPKSGHDTVSWYQQALGQGPQFIFQYYEEEERQRGNFPDRFSGHQFPNYSSELNVNALLLGDSALYLCASSLVGGGGYTFGSGTRLTVV.

This clone has more than one count but fewer than ten. The gene calls are TRBV5-6 and TRBJ2-5; 10 bases agree with TRBD2. The V gene end was trimmed by 0 bases and the J gene end by 5 bases; junction bases not matched to a gene: 4. The CDR3 loop spans 15 amino acids. Germline CDR1 reads SGHDT; CDR2 reads YYEEEE. The chain's CDR3 is CASSLALAGVETQYF. The CDR3 region has the DNA TGTGCCAGCAGCTTGGCTCTAGCGGGAGTGGAGACCCAGTACTTC.

The chain couples TRBV5-6 to TRBJ1-2; D unresolved. The CDR3 consists of 15 residues. Germline V lookup: CDR1 SGHDT, CDR2 YYEEEE. Trimming pared 4 bases from V and 1 base from J, leaving 14 bases between. In DNA, the CDR3 is TGTGCCAGCAGCCCCAAAACAGTCTTTAACTATGGCTACACCTTC. Its protein product is CASSPKTVFNYGYTF.

The chain joins TRBV6-5 to TRBJ2-1; 12 bases align to TRBD2. V lost 6 bases to trimming and J lost 6 bases; unmatched junction nucleotides: 6. CDR1 and CDR2 from the germline V gene are MNHEY and SVGAGI. The CDR3 extends over 15 amino acids. The CDR3, as DNA: TGTGCCAGCAGCCGCGGACTAGCGGGAAGCAATGAGCAGTTCTTC. Residues: CASSRGLAGSNEQFF.

V and J are TRBV9 and TRBJ1-5; the D is unclear. V lost 5 bases and J 1 base, leaving 13 bases between the germline ends. The CDR3 length is 15 residues. Germline-derived CDR1 and CDR2 are SGDLS and YYNGEE. The CDR3 nucleotides read TGTGCCAGCAGTTCGGACCCTACGAGCAATCAGCCCCAGCATTTT. Amino acid sequence: CASSSDPTSNQPQHF. The whole variable domain, remainder taken from reference TRBV9 and TRBJ1-5, is DSGVTQTPKHLITATGQRVTLRCSPRSGDLSVYWYQQSLDQGLQFLIQYYNGEERAKGNILERFSAQQFPDLHSELNLSSLELGDSALYFCASSSDPTSNQPQHFGDGTRLSIL.

This clone is a singleton in its sample. The CDR3 DNA sequence: TGTGCCAGCAGACTGGACTCGGCCAAGACAGATACGCAGTATTTT. Amino acids: CASRLDSAKTDTQYF. The chain carries TRBV6-5 and TRBJ2-3; D is possibly TRBD2 (5 bases). Trimming removed 6 bases at V and 3 bases at J, with 16 bases between. There are 15 residues in the CDR3. Germline assignment: CDR1 MNHEY and CDR2 SVGAGI.

The V gene is TRBV5-8, the J gene TRBJ2-7; TRBD1 might be the D (6 bases). V was pared by 4 bases and J by 3 bases, with 11 bases between. CDR1 is SGHTS, CDR2 YDEGEE, per germline. CDR3 length: 13 amino acids. The CDR3 spells CASSVDSRYEQYF. The CDR3 DNA reads as TGTGCCAGCAGCGTGGACAGTCGCTACGAGCAGTACTTC. The variable domain in full, with the rest retrieved from reference TRBV5-8 and TRBJ2-7, is EAGVTQSPTHLIKTRGQQATLRCSPISGHTSVYWYQQALGLGLQFLLWYDEGEERNRGNFPPRFSGRQFPNYSSELNVNALELEDSALYLCASSVDSRYEQYFGPGTRLTVT.

The chain joins TRBV30 to TRBJ1-1, with D possibly TRBD1 on 6 matching bases. Germline values: CDR1 GTSNPN, CDR2 SVGIG (reference sequence). The V end was cut by 1 base, the J end by 4 bases, with 16 bases between. The CDR3 covers 15 residues. The CDR3 here is CAWSGRGGLGTEAFF. DNA for the CDR3: TGTGCCTGGAGTGGTAGGGGGGGCCTCGGCACTGAAGCTTTCTTT.

This clone came up once. This chain uses TRBV7-2 with TRBJ2-7, with TRBD2 as a possible D gene (6 bases). V was trimmed by 5 bases and J by 12 bases, leaving 20 bases between them. CDR3 length: 13 residues. CDR1 is SGHTA and CDR2 is FQGNSA in the germline V gene. The CDR3 nucleotides read TGTGCCAGCAGCCCGAGCCCCGGACTAACCCTGTACTTC. Translated: CASSPSPGLTLYF. The whole variable domain, remainder taken from reference TRBV7-2 and TRBJ2-7, is GAGVSQSPSNKVTEKGKDVELRCDPISGHTALYWYRQSLGQGLEFLIYFQGNSAPDKSGLPSDRFSAERTGGSVSTLTIQRTQQEDSAVYLCASSPSPGLTLYFGPGTRLTVT.

The rearrangement uses TRBV28 and TRBJ1-4; no firm D call. Germline V lookup: CDR1 MDHEN, CDR2 SYDVKM. The CDR3 contains 14 residues. V was trimmed by 3 bases and J by 7 bases, leaving 12 bases between them. In DNA, the CDR3 is TGTGCCAGCAGTTTTGTGCCCGGAGGTGAAAAACTGTTTTTT. Protein product: CASSFVPGGEKLFF.

This sequence joins TRBV13 and TRBJ2-7, with 7 bases lining up with TRBD2. V lost 5 bases and J lost 4; bases outside the gene matches: 5. The CDR3 extends over 13 amino acids. Germline CDR1 and CDR2: PRHDT and FYEKMQ (reference sequence). In nucleotides, the CDR3 is TGTGCCAGCAGCCGGACTAGAAGTTACGAGCAGTACTTC. This codes for CASSRTRSYEQYF.

This rearrangement joins TRBV7-2 to TRBJ1-5; D is perhaps TRBD1 (5 bases). The ends were cut back, 3 bases at V and 1 base at J, with 16 bases in the middle. CDR3 length equals 17 residues. Germline CDR1 is SGHTA and CDR2 is FQGNSA. The CDR3 nucleotides are TGTGCCAGCAGCTTTAATGCCGGGGCACGGAGCAATCAGCCCCAGCATTTT. Encoded protein: CASSFNAGARSNQPQHF.

This clone turned up a few times. The chain is built from TRBV30 and TRBJ1-2; D might be TRBD1 (6 bases). The CDR3 spans 13 residues. CDR1 and CDR2 from the germline V gene are GTSNPN and SVGIG (reference sequence). V lost 4 bases to trimming and J lost 8 bases, with 17 bases between them. This CDR3 is CAWNREVRYGYTF. The DNA for the CDR3 is TGTGCCTGGAACAGGGAGGTACGGTACGGCTACACCTTC.

The chain links TRBV6-1 to TRBJ1-2; 7 bases line up with TRBD1. V dropped 2 bases and J dropped 5; count of bases not matched to a gene: 8. This CDR3 is built from 15 residues. Germline CDR1 reads MNHNS; CDR2 reads SASEGT. This CDR3 is CASSERRDRGYGYTF. In DNA form, the CDR3 reads TGTGCCAGCAGTGAACGCCGGGACAGAGGGTATGGCTACACCTTC.

The chain recombines TRBV6-5 with TRBJ2-7; 10 positions match TRBD2. This CDR3 comprises 15 residues. V dropped 5 bases and J dropped 0; count of bases not matched to a gene: 4. Germline CDR1 reads MNHEY; CDR2 reads SVGAGI. In DNA form, the CDR3 reads TGTGCCAGCAGTACAAAGCGGGAGGGCTCCTACGAGCAGTACTTC. This translates into CASSTKREGSYEQYF.

V is TRBV7-2 and J is TRBJ1-2; D remains unclear. The germline V and J ends were trimmed by 4 bases and 8 bases, with 23 bases remaining between them. CDR3 length equals 16 residues. Germline assignment: CDR1 SGHTA and CDR2 FQGNSA. The CDR3 region is CASSSTPNPGKGGYTF. In DNA, the CDR3 is TGTGCCAGCAGCTCCACCCCCAACCCGGGGAAAGGAGGCTACACCTTC. The full variable domain, completed using reference TRBV7-2 and TRBJ1-2, is GAGVSQSPSNKVTEKGKDVELRCDPISGHTALYWYRQSLGQGLEFLIYFQGNSAPDKSGLPSDRFSAERTGGSVSTLTIQRTQQEDSAVYLCASSSTPNPGKGGYTFGSGTRLTVV.

The V call is TRBV7-6, the J call TRBJ2-5, with 7 nucleotides matching TRBD1. Losses at the gene ends were 5 bases for V and 0 bases for J; bases not matched to a gene: 6. Germline V gives CDR1 SGHVS, CDR2 FNYEAQ. This CDR3 is built from 15 residues. CDR3 DNA sequence: TGTGCCAGCAGCGGTTGGGGACAGCACCAAGAGACCCAGTACTTC. Encoded protein: CASSGWGQHQETQYF.

This clone was picked up a small number of times. The CDR3 loop reads CSVYLGYEQYF. Here the CDR3 DNA reads TGCAGCGTCTACCTTGGGTACGAGCAGTACTTC. This rearrangement joins TRBV29-1 to TRBJ2-7, with D uncertain. V lost 6 bases and J 4 bases, leaving 10 bases between the germline ends. The germline gives CDR1 SQVTM, CDR2 ANQGSEA. This CDR3 has 11 residues.

The J gene is TRBJ2-5, the V gene TRBV9, with 7 bases that match TRBD2. Per the germline V gene, CDR1 is SGDLS and CDR2 is YYNGEE. Losses at the gene ends were 1 base for V and 0 bases for J; bases not matched to a gene: 3. The length of the CDR3 is 15 residues. CDR3 nucleotides: TGTGCCAGCAGCGTACTGGGAGGGTACCAAGAGACCCAGTACTTC. Amino acids: CASSVLGGYQETQYF.

Only one count was recorded for this clone. This sequence joins TRBV7-2 and TRBJ2-6; D possibly corresponds to TRBD2 (7 bases). This CDR3 has 17 residues. V lost 3 bases and J lost 4, with 16 bases in between. Germline V gene lookup returns CDR1 SGHTA and CDR2 FQGNSA. CDR3 DNA: TGTGCCAGCAGCTTGGGGGGGCGCTCTACGGGGGCCAACGTCCTGACTTTC. It is translated as CASSLGGRSTGANVLTF.

The chain uses TRBV7-2 and TRBJ1-3; no clear D. Germline CDR1 is SGHTA and CDR2 is FQGNSA. V was pared by 1 base and J by 4 bases, with 5 bases between. The CDR3 totals 13 residues. The CDR3 nucleotides read TGTGCCAGCAGCTTAGTGAGAGGAAACACCATATATTTT. Amino acid sequence: CASSLVRGNTIYF.

The rearrangement uses TRBV19 and TRBJ2-2; tentative D call: TRBD2 (5 bases). CDR3 length: 12 amino acids. Germline CDR1 LNHDA, CDR2 SQIVND (reference sequence). Trimming cost V 8 bases and J 7 bases, with 11 bases left between them. The CDR3 loop reads CASREGGGELFF. In DNA, the CDR3 is TGTGCCAGTCGGGAAGGTGGCGGGGAGCTGTTTTTT.

The rearrangement joins TRBV7-9 to TRBJ2-3; D unresolved. The V gene's germline CDR1 is SEHNR and CDR2 FQNEAQ (reference sequence). This CDR3 has 12 amino acids. V lost 5 bases and J 6 bases, leaving 9 bases between the germline ends. In DNA form, the CDR3 reads TGTGCCAGCAGCCGACCGGTTGATACGCAGTATTTT. Translation: CASSRPVDTQYF.

The V and J genes are TRBV6-5 and TRBJ1-6; D unresolved. CDR3 size: 15 residues. Germline CDR1 MNHEY, CDR2 SVGAGI. Between the trimmed V and J ends, which lost 2 bases and 6 bases, there was a span of 11 bases. The DNA for the CDR3 is TGTGCCAGCAGTTACCGAAGGCGGGCTAATTCACCCCTCCACTTT. Translation gives CASSYRRRANSPLHF.

This chain links TRBV4-3 with TRBJ2-4; a weak D match, TRBD2 (6 bases). Germline V gives CDR1 LGHNA, CDR2 YSLEER. V lost 5 bases and J lost 1, with 12 bases in between. The CDR3 runs 15 residues. The CDR3 region is CASSATGDAKNIQYF. Here the CDR3 DNA reads TGCGCCAGCAGCGCAACGGGGGATGCCAAAAACATTCAGTACTTC.

This clone has more than one count but fewer than ten. The V gene is TRBV6-5, the J gene TRBJ1-2, with 7 bases identical to TRBD1. V trimming: 6 bases; J trimming: 4 bases; junction bases outside the gene matches: 5. The CDR3 spans 13 residues. The germline CDR1 and CDR2 sequences are MNHEY and SVGAGI. The CDR3 sequence: CASSPGQIYGYTF. CDR3 nucleotide sequence: TGTGCCAGCAGCCCGGGACAGATCTATGGCTACACCTTC.

The V and J genes are TRBV29-1 and TRBJ2-7; 7 nucleotides align to TRBD1. This CDR3 has 14 residues. V gave up 0 bases and J gave up 2 bases; unmatched junction bases: 4. The V gene's germline CDR1 is SQVTM and CDR2 ANQGSEA. This CDR3 is CSVEDDRVTYEQYF. CDR3 nucleotide sequence: TGCAGCGTTGAAGATGACAGGGTAACCTACGAGCAGTACTTC.

The chain combines TRBV29-1 with TRBJ2-7; D is uncertain. CDR1 and CDR2 (germline): SQVTM, ANQGSEA. CDR3 size: 14 residues. Trimming left V 0 bases short and J 6 bases short, with 15 bases between. As DNA, the CDR3 is TGCAGCGTTGAAGATGGTATGTCTTTCCGCGAGCAGTACTTC. It specifies CSVEDGMSFREQYF.

This clone was counted a single time. The chain recombines TRBV5-1 with TRBJ2-3, with TRBD2 matching over 7 bases. J was trimmed by 4 bases and V by 5 bases; bases with no gene match: 10. The CDR3 is 15 amino acids. Per the germline V gene, CDR1 is SGHRS and CDR2 is YFSETQ. CDR3 DNA sequence: TGCGCCAGCAGTTTAGCGGGCCCTAGGGCAGATACGCAGTATTTT. It specifies CASSLAGPRADTQYF.

This clone was detected only once. This chain joins TRBV29-1 and TRBJ1-1; 11 bases line up with TRBD1. The length of the CDR3 is 13 residues. CDR1 is SQVTM, CDR2 ANQGSEA, per germline. Trimming cost V 7 bases and J 10 bases; bases outside gene matches: 11. CDR3 DNA sequence: TGCAGCGGCTCGGGACAGGGGGTTGCGGCAGCTTTCTTT. It yields the protein CSGSGQGVAAAFF.

A single count supports this clone. This chain uses TRBV27 with TRBJ1-4; TRBD1 is a possible D gene (6 bases). The germline V and J ends were trimmed by 8 bases and 10 bases, with 20 bases remaining between them. Germline CDR1 and CDR2: MNHEY and SMNVEV (reference sequence). The CDR3 extends over 14 amino acids. The CDR3 protein is CASGTNTGLGKLFF. The CDR3 nucleotides are TGTGCCAGCGGGACAAATACAGGCCTTGGAAAACTGTTTTTT.